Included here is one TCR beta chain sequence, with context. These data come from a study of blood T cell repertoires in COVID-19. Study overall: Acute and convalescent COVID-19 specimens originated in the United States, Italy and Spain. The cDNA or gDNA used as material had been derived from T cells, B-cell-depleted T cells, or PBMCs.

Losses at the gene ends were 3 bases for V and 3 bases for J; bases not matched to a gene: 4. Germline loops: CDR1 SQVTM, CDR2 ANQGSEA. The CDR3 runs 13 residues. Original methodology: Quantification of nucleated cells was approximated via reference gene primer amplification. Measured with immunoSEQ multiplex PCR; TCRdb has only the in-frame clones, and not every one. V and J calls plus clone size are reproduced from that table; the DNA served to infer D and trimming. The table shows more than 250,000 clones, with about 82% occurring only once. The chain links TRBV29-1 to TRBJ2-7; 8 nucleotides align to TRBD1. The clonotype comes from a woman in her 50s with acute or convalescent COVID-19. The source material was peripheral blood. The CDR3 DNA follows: TGCAGCGTTGAGATGGACAGGGACTACGAGCAGTACTTC. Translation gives CSVEMDRDYEQYF.